This T cell receptor beta chain is from a study of blood T cell repertoires in COVID-19. The assay was immunoSEQ multiplex PCR, and TCRdb's table has in-frame clones only and misses some. The sample has some 180,000 clones, over 75% seen once. This CDR3 is 13 amino acids long. CDR1 is GTSNPN and CDR2 is SVGIG in the germline V gene (reference sequence). V was shortened by 5 bases and J by 6 bases, with 17 bases between the two germline ends. About this clone itself: Other nucleotide sequences in the sample specify the same CDR3.

The source is a man between 45 and 60 years old with acute or convalescent COVID-19. Material: peripheral blood. This chain joins TRBV30 and TRBJ2-7; perhaps TRBD2 as D (7 bases). The CDR3 sequence: CAWRGRGAGEQYV. The CDR3 nucleotides are TGTGCCTGGCGGGGCCGGGGGGCGGGCGAGCAGTACGTC.